Below, one TCR beta chain is given with its context. Its antigen is still unknown. It has no much larger one-base neighbor in the sample; base qualities were not kept. Based on the germline V gene, the CDR1 and CDR2 sequences are SGHTA and FQGNSA. V is pruned by 5 bases and J by 4 bases, leaving 7 bases of the junction without a gene match. Inclusive of the bounding cysteine and phenylalanine, the CDR3 is 15 residues long. Just the 45-base CDR3 DNA is kept, in frame starting at base 1. This entry comes from a study of beta chain features in type 1 diabetes (dated by TCRdb to about 2018). For context, the study as a whole: Patients and healthy donors did not differ in mean age, gender distribution, total cell number or subset yield. In the study, TCRB repertoires of sorted circulating CD4+ T cell subsets from recently diagnosed type 1 diabetes patients were compared with those of matched healthy donors. Naive and central memory subsets were obtained from all 28 donors, but regulatory and stem cell-like memory subsets were isolated from only 8 patients and 8 healthy donors. A total of about 110,000,000 sorted cells were examined across all samples, and a strong correlation was observed between cell number per subset and RNA yield. Beyond this particular receptor, the publication reports: At VDJ recombination sites, patients with type 1 diabetes made fewer insertions and deleted more nucleotides, a pattern implying thymic rearrangement abnormalities. Because cDNA rather than genomic DNA was sequenced, highly expressing activated cells could have been over-represented, although no difference in activation and CD3 levels was found between groups. Shorter templates might be favored by PCR, yet because patient and control samples were amplified and corrected together, any such skew would affect both groups equally. A moderate but significant shortening of TCRB CDR3 length was observed in type 1 diabetes patients in all four CD4+ subsets. The naive, central memory and regulatory TCRB repertoires appeared to resemble one another more closely among patients than among healthy donors. Because the HLA sub-analyses included only small numbers of individuals, any influence of HLA type on TCRB rearrangement was left unresolved.

The entire amount of isolated RNA was reverse transcribed using the High Capacity cDNA Reverse Transcription Kit, so the sequenced TCRB transcripts were expressed ones. Naive, central memory and regulatory T cell samples underwent deep immunoSEQ sequencing, averaging approximately 3.3 million total reads per sample. Sorted cells were lysed in RLT buffer and RNA was extracted with DNase-treated RNeasy Micro or Mini kits, depending on cell number. Each cell subset was processed on its own to prevent cross-contamination, while patient and healthy donor samples were processed together. The immunoSEQ multiplex PCR was used to amplify TCRB sequences from cDNA, generating 87-bp fragments that spanned the CDR3 region. The amplicons were sequenced using the Illumina HiSeq platform. In the original analysis: PCR bias was corrected computationally using synthetic template baselines, and reads within Hamming distance 2 were collapsed, with unmergeable singletons discarded. Reads were aligned against IMGT so that V, D and J genes, CDR3 length and insertions or deletions at six rearrangement sites could be assigned. Clonotype counts were normalized to sorted cell number within each subset before computing true diversity and Gini coefficients with the tcR R package. The overlap coefficient, calculated on TCRB nucleotide sequences, was used to measure repertoire sharing. Out-of-frame TCRB sequences from naive cells were analyzed to stand in for the pre-selection repertoire. TCRdb retrieved this table from immuneACCESS and kept in-frame rearrangements only. Not all clones are present; in checked studies, unresolved V genes account for under half, and no reason is known for the remainder. For V, J and clone size, that table is used; D and trimming come from the DNA. The sample table contains 400,000 to 500,000 clones; only one count was recorded for about 14% of them. The ten top clones hold around 0.039% of the sample.

Each donor gave one peripheral blood draw, averaging approximately 110 mL, which was collected into heparinised tubes. A BD FACSAria II and a panel including CD45RO, CCR7, CD25, CD127, CD95 and CD27 were used to sort naive, central memory, regulatory and stem cell-like memory CD4+ T cells. Every sorted population had a purity above 95%. PBMCs were separated immediately by Lymphoprep density gradient centrifugation and were stained directly, without being cultured. To minimize batch effects, samples were stained and sorted in pairs, one healthy donor with one patient per experiment. The rearrangement joined TRBV7-2 to TRBJ2-3, with 9 central nucleotides matching TRBD2. The source is a man aged 30-40 years in good health. The specimen was naive CD4+ T cells from blood. The cell subset or site label, read with the paper, signifies: true naive CD4+ T cells. The DNA reads as follows: TGTGCCAGCAGCCGGGGGACTAGCTCAGCAGATACGCAGTATTTT. This encodes CASSRGTSSADTQYF. The variable domain in full, with residues beyond the CDR3 obtained from the reference TRBV7-2 and TRBJ2-3 genes, is GAGVSQSPSNKVTEKGKDVELRCDPISGHTALYWYRQSLGQGLEFLIYFQGNSAPDKSGLPSDRFSAERTGGSVSTLTIQRTQQEDSAVYLCASSRGTSSADTQYFGPGTRLTVL.